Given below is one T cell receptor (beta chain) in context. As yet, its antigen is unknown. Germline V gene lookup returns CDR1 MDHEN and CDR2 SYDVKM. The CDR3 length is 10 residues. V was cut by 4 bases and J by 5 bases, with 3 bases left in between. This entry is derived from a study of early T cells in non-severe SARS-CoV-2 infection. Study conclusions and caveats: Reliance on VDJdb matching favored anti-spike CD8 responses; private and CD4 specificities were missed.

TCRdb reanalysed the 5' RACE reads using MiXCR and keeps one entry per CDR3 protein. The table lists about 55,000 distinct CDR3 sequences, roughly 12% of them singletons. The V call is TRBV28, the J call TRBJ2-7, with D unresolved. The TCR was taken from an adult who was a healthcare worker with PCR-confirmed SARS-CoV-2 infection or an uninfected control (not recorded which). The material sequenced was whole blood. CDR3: CASSWHEQYF. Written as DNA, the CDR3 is TGTGCCAGCAGTTGGCACGAGCAGTACTTC. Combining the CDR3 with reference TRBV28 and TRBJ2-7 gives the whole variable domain DVKVTQSSRYLVKRTGEKVFLECVQDMDHENMFWYRQDPGLGLRLIYFSYDVKMKEKGDIPEGYSVSREKKERFSLILESASTNQTSMYLCASSWHEQYFGPGTRLTVT.